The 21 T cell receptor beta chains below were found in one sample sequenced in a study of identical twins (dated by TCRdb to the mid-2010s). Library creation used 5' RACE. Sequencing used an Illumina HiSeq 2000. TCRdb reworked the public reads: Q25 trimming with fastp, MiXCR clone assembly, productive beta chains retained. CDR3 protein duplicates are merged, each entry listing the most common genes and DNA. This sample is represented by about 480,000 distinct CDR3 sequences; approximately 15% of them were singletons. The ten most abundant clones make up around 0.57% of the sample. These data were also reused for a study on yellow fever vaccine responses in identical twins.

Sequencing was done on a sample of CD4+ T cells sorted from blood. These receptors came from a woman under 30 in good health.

The CDR3 nucleotides are TGTGCCAGCAGCTCCGCCGGGACAGGGCTCTCACCCCTCCACTTT. Its protein product is CASSSAGTGLSPLHF. This chain connects TRBV7-2 to TRBJ1-6; 9 positions agree with TRBD1. Germline-derived CDR1 and CDR2 are SGHTA and FQGNSA. V was clipped by 4 bases and J by 10 bases; unmatched bases: 8. The CDR3 runs 15 residues.

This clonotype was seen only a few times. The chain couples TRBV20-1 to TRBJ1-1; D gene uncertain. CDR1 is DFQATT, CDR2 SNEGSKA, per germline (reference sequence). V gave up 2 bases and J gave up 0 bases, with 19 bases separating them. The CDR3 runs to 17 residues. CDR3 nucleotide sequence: TGCAGTGCTAGAAAAGTCGAAGATAGGCAGGTGAACACTGAAGCTTTCTTT. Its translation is CSARKVEDRQVNTEAFF.

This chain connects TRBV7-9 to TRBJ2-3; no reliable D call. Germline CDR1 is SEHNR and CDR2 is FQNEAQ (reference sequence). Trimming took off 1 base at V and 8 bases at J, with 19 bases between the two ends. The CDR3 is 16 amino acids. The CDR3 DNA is TGTGCCAGCAGCTTAGTTCTGGAGACTCGGTGGGTTACGCAGTATTTT. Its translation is CASSLVLETRWVTQYF.

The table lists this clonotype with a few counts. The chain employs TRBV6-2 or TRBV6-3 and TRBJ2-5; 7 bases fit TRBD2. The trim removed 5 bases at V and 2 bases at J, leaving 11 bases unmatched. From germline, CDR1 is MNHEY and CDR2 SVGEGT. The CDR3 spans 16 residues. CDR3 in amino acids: CASSLLWLAEQETQYF. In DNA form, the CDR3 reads TGTGCCAGCAGTCTTCTGTGGCTAGCGGAACAAGAGACCCAGTACTTC.

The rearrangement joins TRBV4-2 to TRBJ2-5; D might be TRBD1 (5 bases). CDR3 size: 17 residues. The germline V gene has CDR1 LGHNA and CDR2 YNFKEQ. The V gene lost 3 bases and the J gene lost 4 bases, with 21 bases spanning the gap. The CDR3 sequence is CASSQFQPGLQGETQYF. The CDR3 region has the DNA TGTGCCAGCAGCCAGTTCCAACCGGGTCTTCAGGGAGAGACCCAGTACTTC.

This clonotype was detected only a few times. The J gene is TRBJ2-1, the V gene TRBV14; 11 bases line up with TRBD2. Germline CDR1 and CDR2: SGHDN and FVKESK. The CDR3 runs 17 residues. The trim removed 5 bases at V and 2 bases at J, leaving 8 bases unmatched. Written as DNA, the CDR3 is TGTGCCAGCAGCTTTTCTTATAGCGGGAGGGCCTACAATGAGCAGTTCTTC. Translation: CASSFSYSGRAYNEQFF.

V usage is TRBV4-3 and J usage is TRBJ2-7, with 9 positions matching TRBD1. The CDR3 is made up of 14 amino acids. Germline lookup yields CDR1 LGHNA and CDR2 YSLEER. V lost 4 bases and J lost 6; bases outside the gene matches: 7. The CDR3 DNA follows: TGCGCCAGCAGCCGCAACAGGGGGCTAGGCGAGCAGTACTTC. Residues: CASSRNRGLGEQYF.

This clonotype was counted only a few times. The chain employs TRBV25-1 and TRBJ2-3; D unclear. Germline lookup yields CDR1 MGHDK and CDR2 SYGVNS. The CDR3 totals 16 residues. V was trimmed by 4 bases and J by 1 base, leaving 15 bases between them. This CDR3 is CASSGGVNLRTDTQYF. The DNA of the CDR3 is TGTGCCAGCAGTGGTGGGGTAAATCTCCGCACAGATACGCAGTATTTT.

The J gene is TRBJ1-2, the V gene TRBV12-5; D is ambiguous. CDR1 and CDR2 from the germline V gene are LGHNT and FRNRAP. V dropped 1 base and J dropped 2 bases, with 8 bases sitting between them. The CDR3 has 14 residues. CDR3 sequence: CASGLETTNYGYTF. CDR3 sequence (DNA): TGTGCTAGTGGTTTGGAGACTACAAACTATGGCTACACCTTC.

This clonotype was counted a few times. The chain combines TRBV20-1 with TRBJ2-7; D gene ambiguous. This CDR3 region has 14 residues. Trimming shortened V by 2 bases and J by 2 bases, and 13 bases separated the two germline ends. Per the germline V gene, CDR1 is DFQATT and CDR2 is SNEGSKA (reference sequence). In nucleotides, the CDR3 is TGCAGTGCTAGACCCCTCAAATCAGCCTACGAGCAGTACTTC. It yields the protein CSARPLKSAYEQYF.

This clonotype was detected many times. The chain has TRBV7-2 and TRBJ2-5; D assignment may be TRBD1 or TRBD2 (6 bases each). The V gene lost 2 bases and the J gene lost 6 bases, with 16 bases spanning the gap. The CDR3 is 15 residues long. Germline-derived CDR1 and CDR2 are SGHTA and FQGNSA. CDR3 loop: CASSLLLGGAKTQYF. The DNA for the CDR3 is TGTGCCAGCAGCTTACTCCTCGGGGGCGCGAAGACCCAGTACTTC. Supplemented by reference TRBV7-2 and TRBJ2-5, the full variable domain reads GAGVSQSPSNKVTEKGKDVELRCDPISGHTALYWYRQSLGQGLEFLIYFQGNSAPDKSGLPSDRFSAERTGGSVSTLTIQRTQQEDSAVYLCASSLLLGGAKTQYFGPGTRLLVL.

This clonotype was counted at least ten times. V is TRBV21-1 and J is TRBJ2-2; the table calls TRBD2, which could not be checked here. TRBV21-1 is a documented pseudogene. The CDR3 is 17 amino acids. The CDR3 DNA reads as TGTGCCAGCAGCAAAGCCGGGACTAGCGTCAACACCGGGGAGCTGTTTTTT. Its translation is CASSKAGTSVNTGELFF.

Written as DNA, the CDR3 is TGTGCCATCAGTCTCCGGGACTCACGCGACGAGCAGTACTTC. This codes for CAISLRDSRDEQYF. J is TRBJ2-7 and V is TRBV10-3, with D perhaps TRBD2 (6 bases). CDR3 length: 14 residues. The germline V gene has CDR1 ENHRY and CDR2 SYGVKD. Trimming took 5 bases from V and 5 from J, leaving 16 bases between them.

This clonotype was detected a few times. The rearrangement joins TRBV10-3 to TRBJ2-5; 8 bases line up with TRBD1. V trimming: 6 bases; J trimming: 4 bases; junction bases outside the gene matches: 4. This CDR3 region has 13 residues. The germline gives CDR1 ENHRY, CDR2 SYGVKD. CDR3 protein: CAISLGQGETQYF. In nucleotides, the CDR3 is TGTGCCATCAGCCTTGGACAGGGAGAGACCCAGTACTTC.

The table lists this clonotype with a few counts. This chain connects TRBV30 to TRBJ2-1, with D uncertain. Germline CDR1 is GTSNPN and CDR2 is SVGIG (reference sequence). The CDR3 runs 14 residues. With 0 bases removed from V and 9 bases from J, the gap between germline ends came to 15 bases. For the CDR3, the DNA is TGTGCCTGGAGTGTTTCACCTCAGGATCTTGAGCAGTTCTTC. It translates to CAWSVSPQDLEQFF.

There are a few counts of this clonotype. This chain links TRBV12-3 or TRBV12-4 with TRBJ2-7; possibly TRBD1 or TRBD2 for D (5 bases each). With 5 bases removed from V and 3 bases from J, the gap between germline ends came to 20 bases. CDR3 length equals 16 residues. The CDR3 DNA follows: TGTGCCAGCAGTGAGGGACCTCCCAAGGGGCTCTACGAGCAGTACTTC. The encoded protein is CASSEGPPKGLYEQYF.

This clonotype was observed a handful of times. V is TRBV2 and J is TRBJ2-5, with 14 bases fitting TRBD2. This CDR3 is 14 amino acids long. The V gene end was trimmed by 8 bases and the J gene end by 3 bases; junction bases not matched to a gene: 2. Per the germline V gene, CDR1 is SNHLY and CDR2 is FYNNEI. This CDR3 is CASWGLAGEETQYF. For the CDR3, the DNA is TGTGCCAGCTGGGGACTAGCGGGAGAAGAGACCCAGTACTTC.

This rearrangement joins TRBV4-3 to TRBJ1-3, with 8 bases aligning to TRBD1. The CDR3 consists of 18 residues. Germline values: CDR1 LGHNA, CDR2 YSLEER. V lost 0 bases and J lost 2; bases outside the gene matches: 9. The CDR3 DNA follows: TGCGCCAGCAGCCAAGATGTTGGAGCGGACAGGGCTGGAAACACCATATATTTT. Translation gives CASSQDVGADRAGNTIYF.

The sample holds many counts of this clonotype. The CDR3 nucleotides read TGCGCCAGCAGCTTGGAAGACGTGTACGAGCAGTACTTC. Its protein product is CASSLEDVYEQYF. The chain carries TRBV5-1 and TRBJ2-7; D ambiguous. Germline V gene data show CDR1 as SGHRS and CDR2 as YFSETQ. Trimming removed 0 bases from V and 4 bases from J, with 8 bases in between. The CDR3 extends over 13 amino acids.

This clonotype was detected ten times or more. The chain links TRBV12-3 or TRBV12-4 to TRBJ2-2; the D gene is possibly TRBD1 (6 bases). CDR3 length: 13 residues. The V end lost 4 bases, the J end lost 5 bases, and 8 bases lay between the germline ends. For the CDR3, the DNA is TGTGCCAGCAGTTGGACAGAGACCGGGGAGCTGTTTTTT. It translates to CASSWTETGELFF.

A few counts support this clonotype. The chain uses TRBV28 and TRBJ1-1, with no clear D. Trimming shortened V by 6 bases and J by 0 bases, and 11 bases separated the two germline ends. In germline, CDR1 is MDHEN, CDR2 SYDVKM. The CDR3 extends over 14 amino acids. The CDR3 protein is CASRAHSLNTEAFF. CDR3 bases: TGTGCCAGCAGGGCCCACAGCTTGAACACTGAAGCTTTCTTT.